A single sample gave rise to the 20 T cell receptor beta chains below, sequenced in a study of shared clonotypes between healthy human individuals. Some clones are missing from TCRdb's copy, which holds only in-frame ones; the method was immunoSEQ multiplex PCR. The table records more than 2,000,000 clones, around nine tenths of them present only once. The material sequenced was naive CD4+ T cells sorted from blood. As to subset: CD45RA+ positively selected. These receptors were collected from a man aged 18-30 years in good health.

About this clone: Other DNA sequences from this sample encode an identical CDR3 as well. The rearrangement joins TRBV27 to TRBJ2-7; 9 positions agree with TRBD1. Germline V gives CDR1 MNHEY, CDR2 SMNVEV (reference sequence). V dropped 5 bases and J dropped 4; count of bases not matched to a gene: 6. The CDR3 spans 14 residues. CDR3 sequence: CASSRGTGSYEQYF. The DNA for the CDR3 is TGTGCCAGCAGTCGCGGGACAGGGTCGTACGAGCAGTACTTC.

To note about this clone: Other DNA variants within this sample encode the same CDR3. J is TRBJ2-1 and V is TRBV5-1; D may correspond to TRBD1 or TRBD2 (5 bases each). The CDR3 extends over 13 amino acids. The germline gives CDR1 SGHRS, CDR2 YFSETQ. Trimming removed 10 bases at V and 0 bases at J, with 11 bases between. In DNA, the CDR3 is TGCGCCTCTTCAGGGAGCTCCTACAATGAGCAGTTCTTC. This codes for CASSGSSYNEQFF.

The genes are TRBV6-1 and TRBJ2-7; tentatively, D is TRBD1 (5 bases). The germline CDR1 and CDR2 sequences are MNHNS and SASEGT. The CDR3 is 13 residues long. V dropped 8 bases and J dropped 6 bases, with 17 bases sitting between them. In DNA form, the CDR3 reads TGTGCCAGCCAGGAACAGGCAGTCGGCGAGCAGTACTTC. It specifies CASQEQAVGEQYF.

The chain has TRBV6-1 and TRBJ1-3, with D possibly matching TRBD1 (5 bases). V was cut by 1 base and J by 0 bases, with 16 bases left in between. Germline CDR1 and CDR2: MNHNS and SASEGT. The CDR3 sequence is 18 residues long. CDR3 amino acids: CASSEGPGPLSSGNTIYF. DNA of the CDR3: TGTGCCAGCAGTGAAGGTCCGGGACCGCTGAGCTCTGGAAACACCATATATTTT.

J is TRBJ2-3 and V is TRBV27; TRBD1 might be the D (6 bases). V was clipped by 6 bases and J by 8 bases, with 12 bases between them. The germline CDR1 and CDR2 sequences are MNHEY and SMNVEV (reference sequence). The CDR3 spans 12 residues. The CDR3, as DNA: TGTGCCAGCAGCCCCGAAGGGGGTACGCAGTATTTT. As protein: CASSPEGGTQYF.

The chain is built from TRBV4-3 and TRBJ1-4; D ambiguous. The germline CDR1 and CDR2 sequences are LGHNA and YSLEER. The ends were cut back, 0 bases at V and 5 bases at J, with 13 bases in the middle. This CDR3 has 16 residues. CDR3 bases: TGCGCCAGCAGCCAAGATTCGGGCGGCTTAAATGAAAAACTGTTTTTT. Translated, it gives CASSQDSGGLNEKLFF.

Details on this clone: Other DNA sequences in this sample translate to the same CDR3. This chain's CDR3 is CASSPGTGSSYEQYF. CDR3 in DNA: TGTGCCAGCAGCCCCGGGACAGGGAGTTCCTACGAGCAGTACTTC. This chain links TRBV5-4 with TRBJ2-7, with 9 bases that match TRBD1. CDR3 length: 15 residues. Per germline, CDR1 SGHNT and CDR2 YYREEE (reference sequence). V lost 4 bases and J lost 1; bases outside the gene matches: 6.

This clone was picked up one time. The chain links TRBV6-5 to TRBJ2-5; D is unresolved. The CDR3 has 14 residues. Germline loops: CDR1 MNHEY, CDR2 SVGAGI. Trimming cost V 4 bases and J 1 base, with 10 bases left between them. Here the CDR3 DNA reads TGTGCCAGCAGTTCCCAGACCCTCCAAGAGACCCAGTACTTC. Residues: CASSSQTLQETQYF.

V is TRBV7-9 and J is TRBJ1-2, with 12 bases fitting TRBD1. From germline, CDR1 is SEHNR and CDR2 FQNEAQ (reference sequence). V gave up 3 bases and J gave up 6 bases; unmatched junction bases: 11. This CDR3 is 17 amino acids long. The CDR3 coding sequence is TGTGCCAGCAGCTTCGCAGGGACAGGGGGCAAAATGGATGGCTACACCTTC. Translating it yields CASSFAGTGGKMDGYTF.

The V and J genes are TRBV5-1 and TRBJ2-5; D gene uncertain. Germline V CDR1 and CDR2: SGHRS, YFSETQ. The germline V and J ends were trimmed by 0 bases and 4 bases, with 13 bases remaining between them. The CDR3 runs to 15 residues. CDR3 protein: CASSLALGSGETQYF. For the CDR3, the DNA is TGCGCCAGCAGCTTGGCTCTTGGGTCGGGAGAGACCCAGTACTTC.

CDR3: CASSFGPLSNQPQHF. The CDR3 DNA follows: TGTGCCAGCAGCTTTGGACCTCTTAGCAATCAGCCCCAGCATTTT. The chain is built from TRBV7-2 and TRBJ1-5, with D unclear. V was shortened by 3 bases and J by 0 bases, with 9 bases between the two germline ends. The CDR3 totals 15 residues. CDR1 is SGHTA and CDR2 is FQGNSA in the germline V gene.

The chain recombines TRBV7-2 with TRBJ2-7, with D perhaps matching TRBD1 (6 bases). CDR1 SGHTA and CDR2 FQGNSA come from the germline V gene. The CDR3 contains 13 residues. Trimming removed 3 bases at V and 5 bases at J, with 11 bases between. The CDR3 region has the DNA TGTGCCAGCAGCTTTAGTGAGGGGGACGAGCAGTACTTC. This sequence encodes CASSFSEGDEQYF.

The CDR3 nucleotides are TGTGCCAGCAGTGTGATTAGCGGGGGGGCGCGAAATGAGCAGTTCTTC. Amino acid sequence: CASSVISGGARNEQFF. J is TRBJ2-1 and V is TRBV25-1, with 11 bases aligning to TRBD2. Trimming removed 4 bases from V and 7 bases from J; junction bases left unmatched: 9. This CDR3 has 16 residues. Germline V gene sequence: CDR1 MGHDK, CDR2 SYGVNS.

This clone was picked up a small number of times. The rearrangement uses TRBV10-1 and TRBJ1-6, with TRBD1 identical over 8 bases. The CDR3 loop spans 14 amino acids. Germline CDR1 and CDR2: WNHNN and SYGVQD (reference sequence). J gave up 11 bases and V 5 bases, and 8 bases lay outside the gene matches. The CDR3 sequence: CASSPLTGVTPLHF. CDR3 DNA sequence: TGCGCCAGCAGTCCACTGACAGGGGTAACACCCCTCCACTTT.

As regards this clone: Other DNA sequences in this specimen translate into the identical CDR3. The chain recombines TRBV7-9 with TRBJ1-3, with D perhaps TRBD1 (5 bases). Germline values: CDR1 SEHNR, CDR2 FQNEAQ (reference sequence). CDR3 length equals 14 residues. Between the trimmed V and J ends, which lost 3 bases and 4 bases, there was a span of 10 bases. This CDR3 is CASSFAGSGNTIYF. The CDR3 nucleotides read TGTGCCAGCAGCTTCGCAGGGTCGGGAAACACCATATATTTT.

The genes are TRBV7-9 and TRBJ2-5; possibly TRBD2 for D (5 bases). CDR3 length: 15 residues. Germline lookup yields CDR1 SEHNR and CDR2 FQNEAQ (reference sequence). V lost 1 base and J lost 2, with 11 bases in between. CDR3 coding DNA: TGTGCCAGCAGCTTAGGGGTTGGGGAGCAAGAGACCCAGTACTTC. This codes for CASSLGVGEQETQYF.

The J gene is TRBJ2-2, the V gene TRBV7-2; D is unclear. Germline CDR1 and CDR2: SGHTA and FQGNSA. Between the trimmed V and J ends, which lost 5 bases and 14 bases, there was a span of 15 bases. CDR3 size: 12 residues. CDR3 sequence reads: CASSILRATLFF. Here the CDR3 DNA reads TGTGCCAGCAGCATCTTAAGAGCGACCCTGTTTTTT.

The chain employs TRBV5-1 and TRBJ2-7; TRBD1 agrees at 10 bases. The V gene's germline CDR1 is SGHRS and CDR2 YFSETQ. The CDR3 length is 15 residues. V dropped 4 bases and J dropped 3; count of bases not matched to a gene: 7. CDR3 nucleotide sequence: TGCGCCAGCAGCCCATGGACAGGGGGGGGCTACGAGCAGTACTTC. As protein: CASSPWTGGGYEQYF.

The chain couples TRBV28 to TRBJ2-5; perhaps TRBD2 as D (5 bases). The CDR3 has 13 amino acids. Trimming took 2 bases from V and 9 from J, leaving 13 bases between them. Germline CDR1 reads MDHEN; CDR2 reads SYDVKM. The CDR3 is CASSLIALGAQYF. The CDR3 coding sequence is TGTGCCAGCAGTTTAATAGCGCTTGGGGCCCAGTACTTC. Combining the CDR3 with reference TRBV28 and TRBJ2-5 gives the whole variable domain DVKVTQSSRYLVKRTGEKVFLECVQDMDHENMFWYRQDPGLGLRLIYFSYDVKMKEKGDIPEGYSVSREKKERFSLILESASTNQTSMYLCASSLIALGAQYFGPGTRLLVL.

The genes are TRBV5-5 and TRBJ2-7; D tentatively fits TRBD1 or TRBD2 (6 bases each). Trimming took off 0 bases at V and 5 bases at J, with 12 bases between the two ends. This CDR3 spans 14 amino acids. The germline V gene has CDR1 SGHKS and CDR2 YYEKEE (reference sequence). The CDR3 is CASSLDGGRDEQYF. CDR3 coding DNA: TGTGCCAGCAGCTTGGATGGGGGGCGGGACGAGCAGTACTTC.